A single sample is the source of the 26 T cell receptor beta chains below, sequenced in a study of cytomegalovirus exposure and HLA in healthy donors. PCR employed 60 Vbeta and 13 Jbeta primers. Sequencing was performed with immunoSEQ multiplex PCR; in TCRdb, only in-frame clones are kept and a portion is missing. The sample holds some 70,000 clones. Sample: PBMCs. The source of these receptors is a middle-aged man in good health and CMV-seronegative.

The chain couples TRBV30 to TRBJ2-3; 14 positions agree with TRBD2. The CDR3 extends over 17 amino acids. CDR1 is GTSNPN and CDR2 is SVGIG in the germline V gene (reference sequence). V was pared by 2 bases and J by 5 bases, with 9 bases of the junction left unmatched. The CDR3 loop is CAWSSRRTSGGLDTQYF. The CDR3 DNA sequence: TGTGCCTGGAGTTCACGAAGGACTAGCGGGGGGTTAGATACGCAGTATTTT. The whole variable domain, filled in from reference TRBV30 and TRBJ2-3, reads SQTIHQWPATLVQPVGSPLSLECTVEGTSNPNLYWYRQAAGRGLQLLFYSVGIGQISSEVPQNLSASRPQDRQFILSSKKLLLSDSGFYLCAWSSRRTSGGLDTQYFGPGTRLTVL.

This chain connects TRBV9 to TRBJ2-3, with 12 bases identical to TRBD1. Germline CDR1 is SGDLS and CDR2 is YYNGEE. Trimming cost V 3 bases and J 7 bases; bases outside gene matches: 9. The CDR3 sequence is 16 residues long. This chain's CDR3 is CASSAPGTGGVNTQYF. The CDR3 DNA reads as TGTGCCAGCAGCGCCCCCGGGACAGGGGGCGTTAATACGCAGTATTTT.

The chain joins TRBV11-2 to TRBJ1-3; 9 bases are a match to TRBD1. V lost 5 bases, J lost 3 bases, and 5 bases stayed unmatched. The CDR3 covers 15 residues. Germline V gene data show CDR1 as SGHAT and CDR2 as FQNNGV. DNA of the CDR3: TGTGCCAGCAGCCCTACGGACAGGGGTGGAAACACCATATATTTT. This encodes CASSPTDRGGNTIYF.

This chain connects TRBV6-5 to TRBJ1-6, with unresolved D. The CDR3 covers 14 residues. The V end was cut by 6 bases, the J end by 7 bases, with 13 bases between. Looked up from germline, CDR1 is MNHEY and CDR2 is SVGAGI. CDR3 coding DNA: TGTGCCAGCAGCCCGGGGATTCAGAATTCACCCCTCCACTTT. It encodes CASSPGIQNSPLHF.

The chain is built from TRBV9 and TRBJ2-5; weak D call: TRBD1 (5 bases). The DNA end is more similar to TRBJ2-7, so the J call may be wrong. The germline gives CDR1 SGDLS, CDR2 YYNGEE. This CDR3 spans 15 amino acids. This CDR3 is CASSVGRDSTYEQYF. DNA for the CDR3: TGTGCCAGCAGCGTAGGACGAGACAGCACCTACGAGCAGTACTTC.

This sequence joins TRBV27 and TRBJ1-6; 10 bases agree with TRBD1. CDR1 and CDR2 (germline): MNHEY, SMNVEV (reference sequence). There are 17 residues in the CDR3. V was pared by 5 bases and J by 8 bases, with 12 bases of the junction left unmatched. Written as DNA, the CDR3 is TGTGCCAGCAGTAACTTCGACAGGGGGCGATCCCATTCACCCCTCCACTTT. Translating gives CASSNFDRGRSHSPLHF.

V and J are TRBV5-1 and TRBJ1-1; D is unresolved. V was shortened by 2 bases and J by 0 bases, with 5 bases between the two germline ends. The CDR3 contains 13 residues. CDR1 and CDR2 from the germline V gene are SGHRS and YFSETQ. The CDR3 nucleotides are TGCGCCAGCAGCTTAGAGATGAACACTGAAGCTTTCTTT. It yields the protein CASSLEMNTEAFF.

The chain couples TRBV9 to TRBJ2-4; TRBD2 matches 10 bases. V trimming: 2 bases; J trimming: 0 bases; junction bases outside the gene matches: 2. This CDR3 comprises 16 residues. CDR1 is SGDLS and CDR2 is YYNGEE in the germline V gene. CDR3 protein: CASSVASGGAKNIQYF. CDR3 nucleotides: TGTGCCAGCAGCGTTGCTAGCGGGGGAGCCAAAAACATTCAGTACTTC.

The chain combines TRBV4-2 with TRBJ1-6; 7 nucleotides match TRBD1. The V gene's germline CDR1 is LGHNA and CDR2 YNFKEQ. This CDR3 contains 16 residues. The trim removed 0 bases at V and 7 bases at J, leaving 6 bases unmatched. This chain's CDR3 is CASSQEGARGNSPLHF. In nucleotides, the CDR3 is TGTGCCAGCAGCCAAGAGGGCGCCAGGGGGAATTCACCCCTCCACTTT.

The chain is built from TRBV6-6 and TRBJ1-5, with 9 bases identical to TRBD1. The germline CDR1 and CDR2 sequences are MNHNY and SVGAGI (reference sequence). The CDR3 totals 16 residues. The ends lost 0 bases at V and 4 bases at J; junction bases unmatched: 4. CDR3 residues: CASSYSETGGNQPQHF. The CDR3 DNA is TGTGCCAGCAGTTACTCGGAGACAGGGGGGAATCAGCCCCAGCATTTT.

The chain combines TRBV2 with TRBJ2-7; 9 bases map to TRBD1. The CDR3 sequence is 14 residues long. With 3 bases clipped from V and 4 bases from J, the junction kept 4 bases outside the gene matches. Germline-derived CDR1 and CDR2 are SNHLY and FYNNEI. CDR3 residues: CASSDNRGPYEQYF. Here the CDR3 DNA reads TGTGCCAGCAGTGATAACAGGGGGCCTTACGAGCAGTACTTC.

The chain is built from TRBV5-5 and TRBJ2-7, with unresolved D. V was shortened by 5 bases and J by 4 bases, with 7 bases between the two germline ends. This CDR3 region has 11 residues. Germline V CDR1 and CDR2: SGHKS, YYEKEE (reference sequence). The CDR3 region has the DNA TGTGCCAGCAGTCCCCATTACGAGCAGTACTTC. Its protein product is CASSPHYEQYF.

This chain links TRBV15 with TRBJ2-7; 8 positions match TRBD1. Trimming at V came to 5 bases and at J to 4 bases, leaving 10 bases not matched to a gene. The CDR3 runs 15 residues. Germline V CDR1 and CDR2: LNHNV, YYDKDF (reference sequence). CDR3 nucleotide sequence: TGTGCCACCAGCGGGGACAGGTTTACCCGATACGAGCAGTACTTC. Amino acid sequence: CATSGDRFTRYEQYF.

The chain combines TRBV7-2 with TRBJ2-5, with 8 positions matching TRBD1. Germline assignment: CDR1 SGHTA and CDR2 FQGNSA. CDR3 size: 16 residues. V dropped 4 bases and J dropped 1; count of bases not matched to a gene: 8. As DNA, the CDR3 is TGTGCCAGCAGCTACCGGGACAGGACCATCCAAGAGACCCAGTACTTC. It translates to CASSYRDRTIQETQYF.

This chain joins TRBV10-3 and TRBJ2-7; D perhaps matches TRBD1 (6 bases). CDR1 is ENHRY, CDR2 SYGVKD, per germline. This CDR3 is 14 amino acids long. The V end lost 3 bases, the J end lost 2 bases, and 11 bases lay between the germline ends. CDR3 coding DNA: TGTGCCATCAGTGATAGGGGGAAGACCTACGAGCAGTACTTC. It codes for CAISDRGKTYEQYF.

The CDR3 sequence is CASSLGLAGISTDTQYF. DNA for the CDR3: TGTGCCAGCAGCTTGGGACTAGCGGGGATATCCACAGATACGCAGTATTTT. V is TRBV5-4 and J is TRBJ2-3, with 11 bases fitting TRBD2. The V and J ends lost 0 bases and 2 bases, in that order; junction bases with no gene match: 5. This CDR3 comprises 17 residues. Germline CDR1 is SGHNT and CDR2 is YYREEE (reference sequence).

V is TRBV12-1 and J is TRBJ2-1; no DNA check was done on the table's D call, TRBD2. TRBV12-1 is noted as a pseudogene. This CDR3 is 15 amino acids long. The CDR3 DNA reads TGTGCCAGCAGCTTTGTCGGGGGGGGCCACAATGAGCAGTTCTTC. It yields the protein CASSFVGGGHNEQFF.

CDR3 residues: CASSLGDRGYEQYF. As DNA, the CDR3 is TGTGCCAGTAGTCTAGGGGACAGGGGGTACGAGCAGTACTTC. The rearrangement links TRBV19 to TRBJ2-7; 11 nucleotides agree with TRBD1. CDR1 is LNHDA, CDR2 SQIVND, per germline (reference sequence). V lost 5 bases to trimming and J lost 4 bases; unmatched junction nucleotides: 4. This CDR3 contains 14 residues.

This chain connects TRBV28 to TRBJ2-7, with D perhaps TRBD2 (5 bases). Trimming shortened V by 7 bases and J by 2 bases, and 15 bases separated the two germline ends. The CDR3 totals 14 residues. Germline loops: CDR1 MDHEN, CDR2 SYDVKM. CDR3 sequence: CASIGGLAPYEQYF. Here the CDR3 DNA reads TGTGCCAGCATCGGCGGGCTTGCTCCCTACGAGCAGTACTTC.

About this clone: At one end the junction does not follow the germline gene, possibly because of a read error. The V call is TRBV7-7, the J call TRBJ2-2; D is uncertain. Germline loops: CDR1 SSHAT, CDR2 FNYEAQ (reference sequence). The CDR3 sequence is 13 residues long. The CDR3 protein is CASSLSQTGELFF. The DNA of the CDR3 is TGTGCTAGCAGCCTCTCACAGACCGGGGAGCTGTTTTTT. Looking up the rest from reference TRBV7-7 and TRBJ2-2 gives the full variable domain: GAGVSQSPRYKVTKRGQDVTLRCDPISSHATLYWYQQALGQGPEFLTYFNYEAQPDKSGLPSDRFSAERPEGSISTLTIQRTEQRDSAMYRCASSLSQTGELFFGEGSRLTVL.

The chain links TRBV2 to TRBJ1-6, with no clear D. The length of the CDR3 is 13 residues. Trimming took off 1 base at V and 8 bases at J, with 6 bases between the two ends. Germline V gene data show CDR1 as SNHLY and CDR2 as FYNNEI. CDR3 coding DNA: TGTGCCAGCAGTGAAGGGAGGGATTCACCCCTCCACTTT. It translates to CASSEGRDSPLHF.

In DNA, the CDR3 is TGTGCCAGCAGCTTTGACTCATACAATGAGCAGTTCTTC. Its protein is CASSFDSYNEQFF. The chain joins TRBV7-3 to TRBJ2-1; D gene ambiguous. Trimming cost V 3 bases and J 4 bases, with 7 bases left between them. The CDR3 is 13 amino acids. Germline CDR1 is SGHTA and CDR2 is FQGTGA.

A note on this clone: One end of the junction is discordant with germline, which a read error may explain. The same CDR3 can be traced to other DNA sequences in this sample. J is TRBJ1-6 and V is TRBV6-1; D is perhaps TRBD1 (6 bases). The germline V gene has CDR1 MNHNS and CDR2 SASEGT. The CDR3 extends over 14 amino acids. CDR3 sequence (DNA): TGTGCAGGGGGACCCGGGACGTATAATTCGCCCCTCCACTTT. Amino acids: CAGGPGTYNSPLHF.

This chain links TRBV2 with TRBJ1-2, with a tentative D call TRBD1 (5 bases). V lost 4 bases and J 5 bases, leaving 11 bases between the germline ends. Germline lookup yields CDR1 SNHLY and CDR2 FYNNEI. There are 13 residues in the CDR3. CDR3 amino acids: CASSGGVAYGYTF. CDR3 sequence (DNA): TGTGCCAGCAGTGGGGGGGTAGCGTATGGCTACACCTTC. Full variable domain (rest looked up from reference TRBV2 and TRBJ1-2): EPEVTQTPSHQVTQMGQEVILRCVPISNHLYFYWYRQILGQKVEFLVSFYNNEISEKSEIFDDQFSVERPDGSNFTLKIRSTKLEDSAMYFCASSGGVAYGYTFGSGTRLTVV.

The chain recombines TRBV6-1 with TRBJ1-2; unclear D gene. The germline CDR1 and CDR2 sequences are MNHNS and SASEGT. The CDR3 has 12 amino acids. The V gene lost 6 bases and the J gene lost 0 bases, with 5 bases spanning the gap. CDR3 in amino acids: CASRPTNYGYTF. As DNA, the CDR3 is TGTGCCAGCAGGCCTACTAACTATGGCTACACCTTC.

The chain joins TRBV5-1 to TRBJ1-6; no definite D call. Germline V gene lookup returns CDR1 SGHRS and CDR2 YFSETQ. Trimming removed 2 bases from V and 7 bases from J, with 10 bases in between. This CDR3 spans 14 amino acids. CDR3 DNA sequence: TGCGCCAGCAGCTTCACCGGGGAAAATTCACCCCTCCACTTT. As protein: CASSFTGENSPLHF. The variable domain in full, completed from reference TRBV5-1 and TRBJ1-6, reads KAGVTQTPRYLIKTRGQQVTLSCSPISGHRSVSWYQQTPGQGLQFLFEYFSETQRNKGNFPGRFSGRQFSNSRSEMNVSTLELGDSALYLCASSFTGENSPLHFGNGTRLTVT.